A few counts support the clone carrying this T cell receptor (beta chain). Other DNA sequences from this sample encode an identical CDR3 as well. Assay used: immunoSEQ multiplex PCR; TCRdb lists only in-frame clones, some missing. The sample carries roughly 700,000 clones, roughly nine tenths recorded once. Treatment meaning: roughly 20 received Ad26.COV2.S at low or high dose, single or two shots; roughly five received placebo; per-sample allocation not given. Sampling occurred on day 63 after the first vaccine or placebo injection. Expression of Wuhan-strain SARS-CoV-2 spike came from the Ad26 vector that formed the vaccine. This entry comes from a study of Ad26.COV2.S vaccination and SARS-CoV-2 variants. About the research overall: Donor was one of the participants in the Ad26.COV2.S arm of the COV1001 trial.

Deletions cut 3 bases from V and 4 bases from J, with 7 bases between. The CDR3 is made up of 12 amino acids. V usage is TRBV12-3 or TRBV12-4 and J usage is TRBJ2-7; possible D gene TRBD2, 5 bases. This receptor was identified in a person aged 18 to 65 who received the Ad26.COV2.S COVID-19 vaccine or a placebo. The starting material was peripheral blood, obtained in a trial of Ad26.COV2.S vaccine versus placebo. CDR3 bases: TGTGCCAGCAGTTTTACGGGATACGAGCAGTACTTC. This translates into CASSFTGYEQYF.